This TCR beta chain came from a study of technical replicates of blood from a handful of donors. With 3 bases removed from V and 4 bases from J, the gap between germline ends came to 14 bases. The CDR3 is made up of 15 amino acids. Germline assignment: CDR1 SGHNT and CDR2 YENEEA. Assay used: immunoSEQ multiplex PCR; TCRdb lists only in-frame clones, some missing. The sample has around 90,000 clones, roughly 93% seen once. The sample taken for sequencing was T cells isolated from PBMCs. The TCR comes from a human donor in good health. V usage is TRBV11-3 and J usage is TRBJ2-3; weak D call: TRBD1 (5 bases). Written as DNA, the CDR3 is TGTGCCAGCAGCTTTGATCCCTCCAGGGCAGATACGCAGTATTTT. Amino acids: CASSFDPSRADTQYF. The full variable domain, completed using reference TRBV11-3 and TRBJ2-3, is EAGVVQSPRYKIIEKKQPVAFWCNPISGHNTLYWYLQNLGQGPELLIRYENEEAVDDSQLPKDRFSAERLKGVDSTLKIQPAELGDSAVYLCASSFDPSRADTQYFGPGTRLTVL.